This T cell receptor beta chain was identified during a study of CD8 T cells in Susac syndrome. Germline CDR1 SGHRS, CDR2 YFSETQ. This CDR3 has 16 residues. Trimming stripped 2 bases from V and 8 bases from J, with 21 bases between. Sequencing of TCR beta was performed on blood CD8+ and CD4+ T cells. Purification of the CD8+ and CD4+ T cells relied on negative isolation, and TEMRA cells underwent FACS enrichment. RNA, at 0.5 to 1 ug, was reverse transcribed with random hexamers. Amplification of TCR beta CDR3 by immunoSEQ multiplex PCR spanned 54 Vbeta and 13 Jbeta. TCRdb fed the immunoSEQ multiplex PCR reads into MiXCR, producing one record per CDR3 protein. The table has 140,000 or so distinct CDR3 sequences, roughly 95% seen once.

This TCR was sampled from a human donor with multiple sclerosis. Sample: CD4+ T cells from PBMCs. The chain has TRBV5-1 and TRBJ2-3; maybe TRBD2 (6 bases). The CDR3 region is CASSFTPGAIARTQYF. The DNA of the CDR3 is TGCGCCAGCAGCTTTACCCCGGGAGCAATAGCACGTACGCAGTATTTT. The full variable domain, with the rest looked up from reference TRBV5-1 and TRBJ2-3, is KAGVTQTPRYLIKTRGQQVTLSCSPISGHRSVSWYQQTPGQGLQFLFEYFSETQRNKGNFPGRFSGRQFSNSRSEMNVSTLELGDSALYLCASSFTPGAIARTQYFGPGTRLTVL.